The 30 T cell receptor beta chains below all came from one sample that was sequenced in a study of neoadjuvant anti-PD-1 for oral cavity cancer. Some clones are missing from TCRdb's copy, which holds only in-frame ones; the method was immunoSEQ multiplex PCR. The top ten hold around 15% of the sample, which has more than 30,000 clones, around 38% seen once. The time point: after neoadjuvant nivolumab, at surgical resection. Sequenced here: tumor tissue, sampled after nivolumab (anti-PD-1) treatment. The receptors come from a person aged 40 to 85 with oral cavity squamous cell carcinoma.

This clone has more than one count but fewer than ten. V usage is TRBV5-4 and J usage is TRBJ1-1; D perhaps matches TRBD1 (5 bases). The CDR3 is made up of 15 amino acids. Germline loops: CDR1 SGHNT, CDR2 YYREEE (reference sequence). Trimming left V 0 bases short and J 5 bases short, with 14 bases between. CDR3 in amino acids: CASSLVWESGTEAFF. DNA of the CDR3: TGTGCCAGCAGCTTGGTGTGGGAATCAGGGACTGAAGCTTTCTTT.

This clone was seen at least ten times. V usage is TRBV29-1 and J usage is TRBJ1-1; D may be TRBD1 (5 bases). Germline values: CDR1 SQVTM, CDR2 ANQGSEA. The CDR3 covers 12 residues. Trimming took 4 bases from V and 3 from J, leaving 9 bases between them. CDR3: CSVVPGDTEAFF. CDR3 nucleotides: TGCAGCGTTGTCCCGGGGGACACTGAAGCTTTCTTT.

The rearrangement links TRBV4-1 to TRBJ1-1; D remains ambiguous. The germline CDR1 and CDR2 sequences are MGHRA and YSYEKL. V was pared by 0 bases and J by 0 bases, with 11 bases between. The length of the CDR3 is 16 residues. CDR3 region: CASSQDFRVLNTEAFF. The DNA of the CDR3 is TGCGCCAGCAGCCAAGACTTTCGGGTTTTGAACACTGAAGCTTTCTTT.

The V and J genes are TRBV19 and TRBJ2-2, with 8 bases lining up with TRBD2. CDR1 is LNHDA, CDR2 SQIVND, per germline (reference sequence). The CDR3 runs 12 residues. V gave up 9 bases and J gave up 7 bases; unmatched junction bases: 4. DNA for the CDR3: TGTGCCAGCCGGGAGGGCGGCGGGGAGCTGTTTTTT. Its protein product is CASREGGGELFF.

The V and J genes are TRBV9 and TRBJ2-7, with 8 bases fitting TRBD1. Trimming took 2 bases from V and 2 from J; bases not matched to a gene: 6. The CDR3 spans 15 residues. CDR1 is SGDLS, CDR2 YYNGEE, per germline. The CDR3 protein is CASSVGDRYTYEQYF. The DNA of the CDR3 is TGTGCCAGCAGCGTGGGGGACAGGTATACCTACGAGCAGTACTTC.

The CDR3 nucleotides are TGTGCCAGCAGTCCCCTCTGGGCCTCCCTAGCGGGAGCGGGTGAGCAGTTCTTC. It codes for CASSPLWASLAGAGEQFF. V usage is TRBV27 and J usage is TRBJ2-1; 10 bases agree with TRBD2. Germline V gene sequence: CDR1 MNHEY, CDR2 SMNVEV (reference sequence). The CDR3 has 18 amino acids. V was pared by 5 bases and J by 9 bases, with 19 bases of the junction left unmatched.

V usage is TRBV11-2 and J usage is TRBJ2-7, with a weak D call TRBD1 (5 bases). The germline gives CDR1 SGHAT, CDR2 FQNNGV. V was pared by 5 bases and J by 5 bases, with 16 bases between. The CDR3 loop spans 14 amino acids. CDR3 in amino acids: CASSHRPLGDEQYF. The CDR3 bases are TGTGCCAGCAGCCACCGGCCCCTAGGGGACGAGCAGTACTTC.

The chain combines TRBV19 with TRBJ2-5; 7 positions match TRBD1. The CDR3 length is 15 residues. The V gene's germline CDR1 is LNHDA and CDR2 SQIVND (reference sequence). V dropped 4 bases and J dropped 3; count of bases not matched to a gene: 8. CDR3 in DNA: TGTGCCAGTAGTAGGTCCGGGACAGTCGAAGAGACCCAGTACTTC. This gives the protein CASSRSGTVEETQYF.

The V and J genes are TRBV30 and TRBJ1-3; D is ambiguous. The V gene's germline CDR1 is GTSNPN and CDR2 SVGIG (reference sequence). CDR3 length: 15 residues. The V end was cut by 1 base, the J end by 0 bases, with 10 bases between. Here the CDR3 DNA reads TGTGCCTGGAGTGGTGGCATCAACTCTGGAAACACCATATATTTT. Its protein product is CAWSGGINSGNTIYF.

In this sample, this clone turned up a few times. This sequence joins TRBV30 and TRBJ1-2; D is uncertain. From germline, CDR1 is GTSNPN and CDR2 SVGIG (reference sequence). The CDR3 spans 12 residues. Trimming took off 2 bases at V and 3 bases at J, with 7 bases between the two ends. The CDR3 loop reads CAWSPQDYGYTF. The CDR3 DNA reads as TGTGCCTGGAGTCCCCAGGACTATGGCTACACCTTC.

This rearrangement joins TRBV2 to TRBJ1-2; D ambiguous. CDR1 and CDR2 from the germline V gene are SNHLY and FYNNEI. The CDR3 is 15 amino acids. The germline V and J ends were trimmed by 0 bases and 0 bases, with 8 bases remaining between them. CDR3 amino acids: CASSEAMGANYGYTF. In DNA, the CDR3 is TGTGCCAGCAGTGAAGCGATGGGTGCTAACTATGGCTACACCTTC.

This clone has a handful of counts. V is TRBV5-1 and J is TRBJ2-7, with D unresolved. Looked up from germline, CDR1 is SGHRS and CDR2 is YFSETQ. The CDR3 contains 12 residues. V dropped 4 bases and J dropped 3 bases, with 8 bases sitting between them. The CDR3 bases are TGCGCCAGCAGCAGGGATTTCTACGAGCAGTACTTC. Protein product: CASSRDFYEQYF.

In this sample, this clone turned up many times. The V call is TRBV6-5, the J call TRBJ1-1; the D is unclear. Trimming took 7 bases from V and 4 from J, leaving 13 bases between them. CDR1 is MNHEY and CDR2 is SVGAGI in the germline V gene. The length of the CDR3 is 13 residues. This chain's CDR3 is CASTKVGSTEAFF. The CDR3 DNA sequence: TGTGCCAGCACTAAAGTAGGAAGCACTGAAGCTTTCTTT.

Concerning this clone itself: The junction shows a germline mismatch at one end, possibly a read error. The CDR3 nucleotides read TGTGCTAGCAGCCCAGAGGGACTAGCTGGTGAGCAGTTCTTC. Amino acid sequence: CASSPEGLAGEQFF. The V and J genes are TRBV7-7 and TRBJ2-1; 9 nucleotides match TRBD2. This CDR3 has 14 residues. Germline V gene data show CDR1 as SSHAT and CDR2 as FNYEAQ (reference sequence).

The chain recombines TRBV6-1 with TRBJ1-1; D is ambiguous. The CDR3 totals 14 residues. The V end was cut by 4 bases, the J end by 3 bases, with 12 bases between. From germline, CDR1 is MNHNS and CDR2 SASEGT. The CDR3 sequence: CASSGLQVYTEAFF. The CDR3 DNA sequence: TGTGCCAGCAGTGGATTACAAGTTTACACTGAAGCTTTCTTT.

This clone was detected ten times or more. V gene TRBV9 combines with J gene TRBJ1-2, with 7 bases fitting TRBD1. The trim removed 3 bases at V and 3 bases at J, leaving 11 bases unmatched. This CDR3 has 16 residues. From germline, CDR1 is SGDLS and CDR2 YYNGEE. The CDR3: CASSARQGRGHYGYTF. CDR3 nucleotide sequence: TGTGCCAGCAGCGCGAGACAGGGTAGGGGTCACTATGGCTACACCTTC.

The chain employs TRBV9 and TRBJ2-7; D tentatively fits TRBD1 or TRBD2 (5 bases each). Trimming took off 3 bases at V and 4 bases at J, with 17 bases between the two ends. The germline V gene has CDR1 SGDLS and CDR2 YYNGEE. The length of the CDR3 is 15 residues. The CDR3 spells CASSAGPGTLYEQYF. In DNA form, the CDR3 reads TGTGCCAGCAGCGCCGGACCCGGGACCCTATACGAGCAGTACTTC.

CDR3 region: CAAGTGANVLTF. The CDR3, as DNA: TGTGCAGCCGGGACTGGGGCCAACGTCCTGACTTTC. The J gene is TRBJ2-6, the V gene TRBV30; D possibly corresponds to TRBD2 (5 bases). Germline V gives CDR1 GTSNPN, CDR2 SVGIG (reference sequence). The CDR3 loop spans 12 amino acids.

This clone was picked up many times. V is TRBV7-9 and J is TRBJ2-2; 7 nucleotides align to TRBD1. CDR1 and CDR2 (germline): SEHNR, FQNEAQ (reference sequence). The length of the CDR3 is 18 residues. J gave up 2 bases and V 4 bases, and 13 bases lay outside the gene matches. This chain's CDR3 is CASSSVFVGQLNTGELFF. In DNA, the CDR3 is TGTGCCAGCAGCTCCGTTTTCGTGGGACAGCTCAACACCGGGGAGCTGTTTTTT. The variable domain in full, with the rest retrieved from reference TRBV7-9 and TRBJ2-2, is DTGVSQNPRHKITKRGQNVTFRCDPISEHNRLYWYRQTLGQGPEFLTYFQNEAQLEKSRLLSDRFSAERPKGSFSTLEIQRTEQGDSAMYLCASSSVFVGQLNTGELFFGEGSRLTVL.

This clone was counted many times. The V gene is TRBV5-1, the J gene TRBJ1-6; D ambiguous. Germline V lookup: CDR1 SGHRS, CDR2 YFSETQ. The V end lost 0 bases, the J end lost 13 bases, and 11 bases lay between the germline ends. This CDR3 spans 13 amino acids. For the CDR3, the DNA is TGCGCCAGCAGCTTGGATTTTACCAATCCCCTCCACTTT. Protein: CASSLDFTNPLHF.

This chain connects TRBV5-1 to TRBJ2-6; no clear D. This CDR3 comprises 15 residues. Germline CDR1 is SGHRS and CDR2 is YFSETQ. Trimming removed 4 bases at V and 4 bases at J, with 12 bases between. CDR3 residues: CASSQSQYGANVLTF. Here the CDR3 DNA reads TGCGCCAGCAGCCAGAGTCAGTACGGGGCCAACGTCCTGACTTTC.

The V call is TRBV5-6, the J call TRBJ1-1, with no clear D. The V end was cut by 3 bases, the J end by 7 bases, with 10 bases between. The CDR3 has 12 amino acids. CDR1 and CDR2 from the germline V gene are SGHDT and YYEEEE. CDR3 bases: TGTGCCAGCAGCTACAGCCTGGATGAAGCTTTCTTT. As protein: CASSYSLDEAFF.

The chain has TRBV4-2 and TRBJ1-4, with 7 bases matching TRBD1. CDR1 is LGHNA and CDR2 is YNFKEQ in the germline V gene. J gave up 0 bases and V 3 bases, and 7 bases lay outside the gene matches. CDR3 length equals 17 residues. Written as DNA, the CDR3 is TGTGCCAGCAGCCAGACAGGGCCTGGCGCAACTAATGAAAAACTGTTTTTT. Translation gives CASSQTGPGATNEKLFF.

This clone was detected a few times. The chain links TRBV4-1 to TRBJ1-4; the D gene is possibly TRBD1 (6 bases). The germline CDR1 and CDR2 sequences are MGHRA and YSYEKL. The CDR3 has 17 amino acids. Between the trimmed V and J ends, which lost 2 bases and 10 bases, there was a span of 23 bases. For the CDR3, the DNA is TGCGCCAGCAGCCAACTAGGAGACTACAGTTCCAGGGGAAAACTGTTTTTT. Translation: CASSQLGDYSSRGKLFF.

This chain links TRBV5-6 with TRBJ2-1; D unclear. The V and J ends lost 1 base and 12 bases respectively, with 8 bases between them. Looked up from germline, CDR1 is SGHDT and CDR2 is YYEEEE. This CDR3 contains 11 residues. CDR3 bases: TGTGCCAGCAGCTTGTCTGGGCCGCAGTTCTTC. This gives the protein CASSLSGPQFF. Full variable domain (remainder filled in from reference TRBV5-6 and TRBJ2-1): DAGVTQSPTHLIKTRGQQVTLRCSPKSGHDTVSWYQQALGQGPQFIFQYYEEEERQRGNFPDRFSGHQFPNYSSELNVNALLLGDSALYLCASSLSGPQFFGPGTRLTVL.

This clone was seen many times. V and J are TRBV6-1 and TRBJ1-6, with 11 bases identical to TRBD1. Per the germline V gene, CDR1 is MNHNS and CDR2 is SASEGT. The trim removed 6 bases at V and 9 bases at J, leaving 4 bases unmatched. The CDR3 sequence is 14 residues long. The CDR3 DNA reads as TGTGCCAGCAGCTCGGACAGGGGGCTTTCACCCCTCCACTTT. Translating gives CASSSDRGLSPLHF.

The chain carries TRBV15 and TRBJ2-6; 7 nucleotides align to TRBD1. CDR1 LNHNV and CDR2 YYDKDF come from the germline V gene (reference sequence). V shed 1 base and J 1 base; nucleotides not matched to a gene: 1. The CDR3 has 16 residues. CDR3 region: CATSRAQGSGANVLTF. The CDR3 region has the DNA TGTGCCACCAGCAGAGCACAGGGGTCTGGGGCCAACGTCCTGACTTTC.

The chain's CDR3 is CASSLDRGTSLSSYEQYF. Written as DNA, the CDR3 is TGTGCCAGCAGCTTAGATAGAGGGACTAGCCTGAGCTCCTACGAGCAGTACTTC. The rearrangement uses TRBV11-3 and TRBJ2-7, with TRBD2 identical over 9 bases. The CDR3 covers 18 residues. The germline CDR1 and CDR2 sequences are SGHNT and YENEEA. Germline trimming cut 0 bases from V and 0 bases from J; bases unmatched to any gene: 9.

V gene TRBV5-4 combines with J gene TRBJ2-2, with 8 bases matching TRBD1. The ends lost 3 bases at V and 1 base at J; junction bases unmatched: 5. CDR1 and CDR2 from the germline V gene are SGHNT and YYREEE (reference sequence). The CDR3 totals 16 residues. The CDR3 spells CASSSTGGRNTGELFF. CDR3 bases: TGTGCCAGCAGCTCCACAGGGGGGAGGAACACCGGGGAGCTGTTTTTT.

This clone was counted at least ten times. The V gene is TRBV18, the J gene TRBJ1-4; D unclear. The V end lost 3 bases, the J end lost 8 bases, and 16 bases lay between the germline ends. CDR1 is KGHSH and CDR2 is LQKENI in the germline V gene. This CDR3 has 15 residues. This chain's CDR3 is CASSPPEWVGEKLFF. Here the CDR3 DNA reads TGTGCCAGCTCACCCCCGGAATGGGTGGGAGAAAAACTGTTTTTT.